The T cell receptor (beta chain) described here comes from a study of graft-versus-host responses after intestinal transplantation. Germline V gene lookup returns CDR1 SSHAT and CDR2 FNYEAQ (reference sequence). The CDR3 consists of 17 residues. Only in-frame clones appear in the TCRdb table, and some are missing; sequencing was by immunoSEQ multiplex PCR. The data contain 65,000 to 100,000 clones, just under 95% of them seen just once; the ten biggest clones take up roughly 0.37%. Details on this clone: Its antigen remains unidentified. At one of its ends the junction is not consistent with the germline gene, which may arise from a read error.

The chain has TRBV7-7 and TRBJ1-6; D gene uncertain. This receptor was taken from a human donor who was the organ donor for an intestinal transplant. Sequenced material: unstimulated CD8+ T cells sorted from spleen or lymph node cells, taken before transplant. CDR3 in amino acids: CASSSGVYGSYNSPLHF. CDR3 nucleotide sequence: TGTGCTAGCAGCTCCGGGGTTTACGGCTCCTATAATTCACCCCTCCACTTT.